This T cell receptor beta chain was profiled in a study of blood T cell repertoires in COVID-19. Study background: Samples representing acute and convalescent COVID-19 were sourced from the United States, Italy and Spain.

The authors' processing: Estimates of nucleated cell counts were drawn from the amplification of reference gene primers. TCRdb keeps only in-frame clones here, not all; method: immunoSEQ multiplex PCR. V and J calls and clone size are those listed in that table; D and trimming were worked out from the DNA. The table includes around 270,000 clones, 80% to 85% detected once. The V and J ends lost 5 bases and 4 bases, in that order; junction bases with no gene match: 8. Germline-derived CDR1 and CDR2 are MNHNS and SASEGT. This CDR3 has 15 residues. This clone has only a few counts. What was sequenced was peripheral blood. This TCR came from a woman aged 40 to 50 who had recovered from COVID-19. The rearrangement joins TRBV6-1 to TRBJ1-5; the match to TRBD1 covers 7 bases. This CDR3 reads CASSHTDRNNQPQHF. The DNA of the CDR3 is TGTGCCAGCAGTCACACGGACAGGAATAATCAGCCCCAGCATTTT.